This T cell receptor beta chain originates from a study of CD8+ T cells in alopecia areata. Study-wide background: Twice a day, 5 to 10 mg of oral tofacitinib was administered to treated patients.

To note about this clone: Its antigen is not known.

Points from the study as a whole: For lesional scalp, especially alopecia totalis/universalis, clonality was higher than in normal scalp.

Collection of lesional scalp punch biopsies and peripheral blood was performed in alopecia areata patients. Reverse transcribed after extraction, RNA yielded cDNA as the sequencing template. Assay used: immunoSEQ multiplex PCR; TCRdb lists only in-frame clones, some missing. The sample has 150,000 to 200,000 clones, about 67% seen once; the top ten hold over 10%. J lost 5 bases, V lost 1 base, and 7 bases had no gene match. This CDR3 is built from 15 residues. CDR1 and CDR2 from the germline V gene are SQVTM and ANQGSEA. The sequence derives from a human donor with alopecia areata. Here the sequenced sample was CD8+ T cells sorted from blood, taken at week 0. This sequence joins TRBV29-1 and TRBJ2-7; 11 nucleotides match TRBD1. The CDR3 DNA sequence: TGCAGCGTTGAAGGTTCACCGGGACAGGGGGACGAGCAGTACTTC. It codes for CSVEGSPGQGDEQYF.